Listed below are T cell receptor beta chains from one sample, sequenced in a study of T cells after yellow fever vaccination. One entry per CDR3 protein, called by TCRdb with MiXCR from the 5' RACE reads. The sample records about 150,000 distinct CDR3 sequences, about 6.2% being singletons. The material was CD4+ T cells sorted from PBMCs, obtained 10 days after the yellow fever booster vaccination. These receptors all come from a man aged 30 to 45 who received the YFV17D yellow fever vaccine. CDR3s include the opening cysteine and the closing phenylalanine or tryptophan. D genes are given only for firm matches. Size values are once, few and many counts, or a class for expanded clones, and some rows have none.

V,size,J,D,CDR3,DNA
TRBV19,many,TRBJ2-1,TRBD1,CASSPRGLANEQFF,TGTGCCAGTAGCCCTAGGGGGCTAGCCAATGAGCAGTTCTTC
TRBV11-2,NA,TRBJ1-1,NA,CASSLRTETEAFF,TGTGCCAGCAGCTTAAGGACAGAGACTGAAGCTTTCTTT
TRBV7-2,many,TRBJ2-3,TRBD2,CASSEFFSGGDTQYF,TGTGCCAGCAGCGAGTTTTTTAGCGGGGGCGATACGCAGTATTTT
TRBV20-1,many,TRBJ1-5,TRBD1,CSAPGQTDQPQHF,TGCAGTGCGCCGGGACAGACTGATCAGCCCCAGCATTTT
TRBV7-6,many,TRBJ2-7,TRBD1,CASSYGTGAHEQYF,TGTGCCAGCAGCTATGGGACAGGGGCTCACGAGCAGTACTTC
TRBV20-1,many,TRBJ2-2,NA,CSARAGGRTGELFF,TGCAGTGCTAGAGCTGGGGGGAGAACCGGGGAGCTGTTTTTT
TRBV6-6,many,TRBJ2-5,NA,CASTSPLQETQYF,TGTGCCAGCACCTCCCCCCTTCAAGAGACCCAGTACTTC
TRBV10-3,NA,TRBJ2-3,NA,CAISEPPGSGLNTDTQYF,TGTGCCATCAGTGAGCCCCCGGGGAGCGGGCTCAACACAGATACGCAGTATTTT
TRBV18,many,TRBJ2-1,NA,CASSPPMSSGEQFF,TGTGCCAGCTCACCACCTATGAGTTCGGGTGAGCAGTTCTTC
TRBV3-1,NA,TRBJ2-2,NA,CASSQKLGTGELFF,TGTGCCAGCAGCCAAAAGTTGGGCACCGGGGAGCTGTTTTTT
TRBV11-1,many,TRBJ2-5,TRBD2,CASSLAPSLREGLKETQYF,TGTGCCAGCAGCTTAGCGCCGTCTTTGCGGGAGGGCTTAAAAGAGACCCAGTACTTC
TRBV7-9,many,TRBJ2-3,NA,CASSTWTFPDTQYF,TGTGCCAGCAGCACTTGGACCTTCCCAGATACGCAGTATTTT
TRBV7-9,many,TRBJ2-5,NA,CASSPNPGETQYF,TGTGCCAGCAGCCCGAACCCAGGAGAGACCCAGTACTTC
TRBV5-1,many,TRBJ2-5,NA,CASSLGPRETQYF,TGCGCCAGCAGCCTCGGCCCCCGGGAGACCCAGTACTTC
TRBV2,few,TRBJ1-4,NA,CASSSRAGEKLFF,TGTGCCAGCAGTTCAAGGGCAGGCGAAAAACTGTTTTTT
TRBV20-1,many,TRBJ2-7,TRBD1,CSARPIQGAHEQYF,TGCAGTGCTAGGCCTATTCAGGGGGCCCACGAGCAGTACTTC
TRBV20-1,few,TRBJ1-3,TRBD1,CSARGGGRLKSSGNTIYF,TGCAGTGCTAGAGGAGGGGGCCGCTTAAAGAGCTCTGGAAACACCATATATTTT
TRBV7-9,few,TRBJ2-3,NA,CASSFWTTSTDTQYF,TGTGCCAGCAGCTTTTGGACTACTAGCACAGATACGCAGTATTTT
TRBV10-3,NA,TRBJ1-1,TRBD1,CAIKGTVNTEAFF,TGTGCCATAAAGGGGACAGTGAACACTGAAGCTTTCTTT
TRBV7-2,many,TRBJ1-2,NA,CASSLGRSNYGYTF,TGTGCCAGCAGCTTAGGACGGAGTAACTATGGCTACACCTTC
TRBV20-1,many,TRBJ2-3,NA,CSAASEGDTQYF,TGCAGTGCTGCTAGTGAGGGGGATACGCAGTATTTT
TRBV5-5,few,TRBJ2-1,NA,CASSLASVQGYNEQFF,TGTGCCAGCAGCTTGGCCTCGGTACAGGGCTACAATGAGCAGTTCTTC
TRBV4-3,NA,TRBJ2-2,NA,CASSQDLGTPGELFF,TGCGCCAGCAGCCAAGATCTAGGGACCCCCGGGGAGCTGTTTTTT